The 4 T cell receptor beta chains below all came from one sample that was sequenced in a study of control samples from healthy donors and cancer patients. Measured with immunoSEQ multiplex PCR; TCRdb has only the in-frame clones, and not every one. The sample lists about 130,000 clones; 85% to 95% were seen once. The sequenced sample was blood. The receptors come from a young man in good health.

J is TRBJ2-7 and V is TRBV7-9, with D uncertain. The germline V gene encodes CDR1 SEHNR and CDR2 FQNEAQ (reference sequence). This CDR3 has 15 residues. V was pared by 5 bases and J by 1 base, with 15 bases between. The DNA for the CDR3 is TGTGCCAGCAGCCCGGTGACCGCGGCTTCCTACGAGCAGTACTTC. It specifies CASSPVTAASYEQYF.

The rearrangement uses TRBV3-1 (or the pseudogene TRBV3-2) and TRBJ1-2, with a tentative D call TRBD1 (5 bases). The ends were cut back, 3 bases at V and 8 bases at J, with 13 bases in the middle. Germline V gives CDR1 LGHDT, CDR2 YNNKEL (reference sequence). The CDR3 covers 13 residues. CDR3 residues: CASSHRDRRGYTF. CDR3 sequence (DNA): TGTGCCAGCAGCCACCGGGACCGGAGGGGCTACACCTTC.

This clone has just one count. J is TRBJ2-3 and V is TRBV4-1; TRBD2 might be the D (7 bases). The germline gives CDR1 MGHRA, CDR2 YSYEKL. The CDR3 runs 16 residues. The V end lost 0 bases, the J end lost 4 bases, and 14 bases lay between the germline ends. The CDR3 loop is CASSQDRGAASDTQYF. DNA for the CDR3: TGCGCCAGCAGCCAAGATCGGGGGGCGGCCTCAGATACGCAGTATTTT.

V is TRBV4-2 and J is TRBJ2-7; tentatively, D is TRBD2 (6 bases). Trimming removed 0 bases from V and 5 bases from J, with 17 bases in between. This CDR3 comprises 16 residues. The germline V gene has CDR1 LGHNA and CDR2 YNFKEQ. CDR3 nucleotide sequence: TGTGCCAGCAGCCAAGACTTTGCGGGGCCCCCCGACGAGCAGTACTTC. Encoded protein: CASSQDFAGPPDEQYF.